One T cell receptor beta chain is described in this entry. Its antigen is still unknown. Trimming cost V 5 bases and J 3 bases, with 25 bases left between them. The CDR3 consists of 18 residues. Germline V gene sequence: CDR1 LNHDA, CDR2 SQIVND (reference sequence). cDNA libraries of TCR beta carried unique molecular identifiers. Yield was some 540,000 cDNA molecules from around 1 to 9.1 million T cells. TCRdb passed the PCR reads through MiXCR, listing each CDR3 protein once. Among 380,000 or so distinct CDR3 sequences, around 37% were seen once, and the ten largest hold 10% to 15%. This entry is derived from a study of post-analysis software for immune sequencing data. General observations from the study: TRBV5-6, TRBV5-1 and TRBV20-1 belonged to a set of roughly 5 TRBV segments that were more frequent in patients than controls.

Sequences were obtained from blood. This clonotype was sampled from a girl under 18 with multiple sclerosis. The V gene is TRBV19, the J gene TRBJ1-1; D is perhaps TRBD1 (5 bases). The CDR3 DNA reads TGTGCCAGTAGTGGATACCGGGACCGCAGTACGGGAGACACTGAAGCTTTCTTT. Translating it yields CASSGYRDRSTGDTEAFF.